A selection of T cell receptor beta chains follows, all from one sample in a study of blood T cell repertoires in COVID-19. The protocol was immunoSEQ multiplex PCR, while the TCRdb copy is restricted to in-frame clones and leaves out a portion. The profile shows roughly 240,000 clones, about 90% of them singletons. The specimen sequenced was peripheral blood. The source of these receptors is a young woman who had recovered from COVID-19. The CDR3 runs from the conserved cysteine through the conserved F or W. The D gene is left open where the match is weak. Clone size is stated in some rows and not others, as once, few, many or a class when expanded.

V	size	D	J	DNA	CDR3
TRBV18	few	.	TRBJ1-2	TGTGCCAGCTCACCAGGCACAAACTATGGCTACACCTTC	CASSPGTNYGYTF
TRBV2	.	TRBD2	TRBJ2-3	TGTGCCAGCAGGGCGGGGGTTCTTGATACGCAGTATTTT	CASRAGVLDTQYF
TRBV7-2	.	TRBD2	TRBJ2-7	TGTGCCAGCAGCTCTGGACTAGCGGGGTTGTACGAGCAGTACTTC	CASSSGLAGLYEQYF
TRBV10-3	.	.	TRBJ2-1	TGTGCCATCAGTGAGTTTTTGCGGGGAATCCGGAATGAGCAGTTCTTC	CAISEFLRGIRNEQFF
TRBV2	.	.	TRBJ2-5	TGTGCCAGCAGTGCCGGGGTGGGAGAGACCCAGTACTTC	CASSAGVGETQYF
TRBV9	.	TRBD1	TRBJ2-2	TGTGCCAGCAGCGTAGTCCAGGGGGCTCGCACCGGGGAGCTGTTTTTT	CASSVVQGARTGELFF
TRBV3-1/TRBV3-2	.	TRBD1	TRBJ1-4	TGTGCCAGCAGCGTCACAGGGGGCTTTCAAGAAAAACTGTTTTTT	CASSVTGGFQEKLFF
TRBV27	.	.	TRBJ1-2	TGTGCCAGCAGGTCCGGGACAAAGGGTGCCGGGGGGTATGGCTACACCTTC	CASRSGTKGAGGYGYTF
TRBV10-3	.	.	TRBJ1-1	TGTGCCATCAGTGAGTCGGCCCCGGGAGCTTTCTTT	CAISESAPGAFF
TRBV6-6	.	.	TRBJ1-4	TGTGCCAGCAGCTTCTTTGGGGGGAATGAAAAACTGTTTTTT	CASSFFGGNEKLFF